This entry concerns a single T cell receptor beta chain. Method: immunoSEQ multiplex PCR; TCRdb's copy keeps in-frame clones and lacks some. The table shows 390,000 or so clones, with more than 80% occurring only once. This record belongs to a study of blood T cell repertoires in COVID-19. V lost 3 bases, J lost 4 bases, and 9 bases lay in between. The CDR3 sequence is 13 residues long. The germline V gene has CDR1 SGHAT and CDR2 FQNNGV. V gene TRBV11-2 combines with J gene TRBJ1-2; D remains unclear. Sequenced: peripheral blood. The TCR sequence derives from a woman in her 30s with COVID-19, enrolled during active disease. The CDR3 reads CASSFRGRYGYTF. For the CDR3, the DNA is TGTGCCAGCAGCTTCCGCGGGCGCTATGGCTACACCTTC.